The 17 T cell receptor beta chains presented below share a single source sample, sequenced in a study of T cells in Graves' hyperthyroidism and ophthalmopathy (dated by TCRdb to the late 2010s). The method behind the library was multiplex PCR. The data were produced on an Illumina HiSeq 2000. Amplification of TCR beta CDR3 regions was carried out from RNA transcripts. The TCR CDR3 was subjected to a first round of RT-PCR using the HTBI primer set and the Qiagen OneStep RT-PCR kit. TCRdb trimmed public reads at Q25 via fastp, called clones via MiXCR and kept in-frame beta chains. For every CDR3 protein sequence, its rows merge into one entry that carries the most common genes and DNA. The sample has about 180,000 distinct CDR3 sequences on record, approximately 17% of them singletons. Together, the top ten hold about 31% of the sample. Sequenced: blood. These receptors were obtained from a woman between 50 and 59 years old with Graves' hyperthyroidism.

This clonotype was picked up many times. The chain recombines TRBV19 with TRBJ1-6; perhaps TRBD1 as D (5 bases). Per germline, CDR1 LNHDA and CDR2 SQIVND (reference sequence). The CDR3 length is 14 residues. Trimming cost V 3 bases and J 7 bases, with 10 bases left between them. CDR3 protein: CASSIGRANSPLHF. In DNA form, the CDR3 reads TGTGCCAGTAGTATCGGCAGGGCGAATTCACCCCTCCACTTT. Full variable domain (missing parts from reference TRBV19 and TRBJ1-6): DGGITQSPKYLFRKEGQNVTLSCEQNLNHDAMYWYRQDPGQGLRLIYYSQIVNDFQKGDIAEGYSVSREKKESFPLTVTSAQKNPTAFYLCASSIGRANSPLHFGNGTRLTVT.

In this sample, this clonotype turned up many times. The chain uses TRBV5-4 and TRBJ2-7; D unresolved. This CDR3 is built from 11 residues. The germline V and J ends were trimmed by 0 bases and 6 bases, with 4 bases remaining between them. Germline V gene sequence: CDR1 SGHNT, CDR2 YYREEE (reference sequence). CDR3 bases: TGTGCCAGCAGCTTGGAGGGCGAGCAGTACTTC. This gives the protein CASSLEGEQYF.

This clonotype showed up many times. The chain employs TRBV3-1 and TRBJ2-3; 9 bases agree with TRBD2. The length of the CDR3 is 15 residues. V lost 0 bases and J lost 5; bases outside the gene matches: 3. Germline CDR1 LGHDT, CDR2 YNNKEL (reference sequence). CDR3 bases: TGTGCCAGCAGCCAAGATCTAGCGGGGATAGATACGCAGTATTTT. This sequence encodes CASSQDLAGIDTQYF.

In its sample, this clonotype was seen a few times. Its ends do not fully match the called genes, so a read error is possible. The chain uses TRBV2 and TRBJ2-2; D is possibly TRBD2 (5 bases). CDR3 length: 15 residues. The germline CDR1 and CDR2 sequences are SNHLY and FYNNEI. The CDR3: CASSARVANTGELVF. CDR3 DNA sequence: TGTGCCAGCAGTGCCCGGGTGGCGAACACCGGGGAGCTGGTTTTT.

The genes are TRBV27 and TRBJ2-1, with a tentative D call TRBD2 (5 bases). Germline V gives CDR1 MNHEY, CDR2 SMNVEV (reference sequence). V lost 3 bases and J 3 bases, leaving 21 bases between the germline ends. CDR3 length equals 18 residues. The CDR3 loop reads CASSLLQMSGKGYNEQFF. The CDR3 coding sequence is TGTGCCAGCAGTTTGCTACAGATGAGCGGCAAAGGCTACAATGAGCAGTTCTTC.

The genes are TRBV5-4 and TRBJ2-2; 8 nucleotides agree with TRBD1. Trimming took 3 bases from V and 5 from J; bases not matched to a gene: 9. The CDR3 runs to 16 residues. Germline CDR1 reads SGHNT; CDR2 reads YYREEE (reference sequence). The CDR3 loop is CASSSNRGAVTGELFF. For the CDR3, the DNA is TGTGCCAGCAGCTCAAACAGGGGGGCAGTTACCGGGGAGCTGTTTTTT.

This clonotype was recorded a few times. The chain couples TRBV20-1 to TRBJ1-2; D perhaps matches TRBD1 (5 bases). V was clipped by 3 bases and J by 2 bases, with 19 bases between them. Germline-derived CDR1 and CDR2 are DFQATT and SNEGSKA (reference sequence). The CDR3 is made up of 16 amino acids. The CDR3: CSASIGTRSLNYGYTF. CDR3 bases: TGCAGTGCTAGTATCGGGACGAGGAGTCTAAACTATGGCTACACCTTC.

This clonotype was counted at least ten times. V usage is TRBV6-1 and J usage is TRBJ1-2, with unresolved D. The CDR3 runs to 11 residues. Per the germline V gene, CDR1 is MNHNS and CDR2 is SASEGT. Trimming removed 6 bases from V and 8 bases from J, with 10 bases in between. CDR3: CASSQTGGYTF. Written as DNA, the CDR3 is TGTGCCAGCAGCCAGACTGGAGGCTACACCTTC.

This clonotype was detected many times. This chain uses TRBV11-2 with TRBJ2-7; 7 nucleotides match TRBD1. The germline CDR1 and CDR2 sequences are SGHAT and FQNNGV. The trim removed 3 bases at V and 2 bases at J, leaving 4 bases unmatched. The CDR3 totals 14 residues. Here the CDR3 reads CASSFRDSTYEQYF. CDR3 nucleotides: TGTGCCAGCAGCTTCCGGGACAGTACCTACGAGCAGTACTTC.

Ten or more counts support this clonotype. V usage is TRBV6-1 and J usage is TRBJ2-1; 12 bases fit TRBD2. V was clipped by 6 bases and J by 4 bases; unmatched bases: 13. CDR3 length equals 18 residues. Germline V gives CDR1 MNHNS, CDR2 SASEGT. The CDR3 nucleotides are TGTGCCAGCAGCCGACTCCCCGGGACTAGCGGGTATTACAATGAGCAGTTCTTC. Residues: CASSRLPGTSGYYNEQFF.

This clonotype occurred a few times. This chain links TRBV5-1 with TRBJ2-5, with TRBD1 identical over 11 bases. This CDR3 contains 14 residues. Germline V gene data show CDR1 as SGHRS and CDR2 as YFSETQ. J gave up 4 bases and V 4 bases, and 3 bases lay outside the gene matches. The CDR3 DNA is TGCGCCAGCAGCCAGGACAGGGGGCGAGAGACCCAGTACTTC. Amino acid sequence: CASSQDRGRETQYF.

This clonotype was found many times. The chain employs TRBV7-9 and TRBJ2-2; D is undetermined. V was trimmed by 3 bases and J by 0 bases, leaving 17 bases between them. The length of the CDR3 is 18 residues. CDR1 and CDR2 (germline): SEHNR, FQNEAQ (reference sequence). The CDR3 here is CASSFTRSVTANTGELFF. The DNA of the CDR3 is TGTGCCAGCAGCTTCACACGGTCGGTCACCGCGAACACCGGGGAGCTGTTTTTT.

Many counts were recorded for this clonotype. The chain couples TRBV6-1 to TRBJ2-7; TRBD1 might be the D (7 bases). CDR1 is MNHNS, CDR2 SASEGT, per germline. The CDR3 spans 14 residues. V lost 5 bases, J lost 3 bases, and 14 bases lay in between. The CDR3 spells CASSYSRGVYEQYF. CDR3 bases: TGTGCCAGCAGTTACAGCAGGGGGGTCTACGAGCAGTACTTC.

In its sample, this clonotype was seen once. CDR3 nucleotides: TGTGCCAGCAGCCTCACAGGGGGGCCCTCAGGGCCCCAGCATTTT. Amino acids: CASSLTGGPSGPQHF. The chain has TRBV28 and TRBJ1-5, with 8 nucleotides matching TRBD1. V trimming: 6 bases; J trimming: 9 bases; junction bases outside the gene matches: 13. This CDR3 spans 15 amino acids. Germline CDR1 reads MDHEN; CDR2 reads SYDVKM.

This clonotype was counted ten times or more. The CDR3 bases are TGTGCCAGCAGCTTAACCGCGGGACTAGCGGGGGCCGCTTTGTACAATGAGCAGTTCTTC. Translated, it gives CASSLTAGLAGAALYNEQFF. The rearrangement uses TRBV7-3 and TRBJ2-1; 14 nucleotides align to TRBD2. V was pared by 0 bases and J by 4 bases, with 11 bases of the junction left unmatched. The germline gives CDR1 SGHTA, CDR2 FQGTGA. The CDR3 loop spans 20 amino acids.

This clonotype has ten or more counts. This chain uses TRBV6-1 with TRBJ1-4; D is ambiguous. This CDR3 spans 14 amino acids. Trimming left V 5 bases short and J 5 bases short, with 12 bases between. Germline assignment: CDR1 MNHNS and CDR2 SASEGT. The CDR3, as DNA: TGTGCCAGCAGTTACGGGAACGACAATGAAAAACTGTTTTTT. Residues: CASSYGNDNEKLFF.

The V gene is TRBV27, the J gene TRBJ2-3; 8 bases are shared with TRBD2. With V trimmed by 3 bases and J by 3 bases, 2 bases remained unmatched. There are 14 residues in the CDR3. The germline CDR1 and CDR2 sequences are MNHEY and SMNVEV (reference sequence). CDR3 in DNA: TGTGCCAGCAGTTTTGGGACTAGGACAGATACGCAGTATTTT. As protein: CASSFGTRTDTQYF.